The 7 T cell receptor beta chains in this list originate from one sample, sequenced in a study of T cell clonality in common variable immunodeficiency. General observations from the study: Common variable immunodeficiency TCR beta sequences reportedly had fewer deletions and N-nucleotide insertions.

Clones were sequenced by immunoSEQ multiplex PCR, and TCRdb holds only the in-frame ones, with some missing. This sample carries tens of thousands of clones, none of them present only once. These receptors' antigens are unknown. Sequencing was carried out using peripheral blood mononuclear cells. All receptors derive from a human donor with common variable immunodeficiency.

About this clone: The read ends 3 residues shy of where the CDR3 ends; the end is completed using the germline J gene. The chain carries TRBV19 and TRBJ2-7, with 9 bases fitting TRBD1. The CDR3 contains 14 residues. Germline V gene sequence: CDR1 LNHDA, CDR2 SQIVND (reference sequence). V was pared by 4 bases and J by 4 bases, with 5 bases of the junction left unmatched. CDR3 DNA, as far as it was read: TGTGCCAGTAGTAGGGGACAGGGTTCGTACGAG. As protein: CASSRGQGSYE. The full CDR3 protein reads CASSRGQGSYEQYF. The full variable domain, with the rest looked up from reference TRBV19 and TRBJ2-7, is DGGITQSPKYLFRKEGQNVTLSCEQNLNHDAMYWYRQDPGQGLRLIYYSQIVNDFQKGDIAEGYSVSREKKESFPLTVTSAQKNPTAFYLCASSRGQGSYEQYFGPGTRLTVT.

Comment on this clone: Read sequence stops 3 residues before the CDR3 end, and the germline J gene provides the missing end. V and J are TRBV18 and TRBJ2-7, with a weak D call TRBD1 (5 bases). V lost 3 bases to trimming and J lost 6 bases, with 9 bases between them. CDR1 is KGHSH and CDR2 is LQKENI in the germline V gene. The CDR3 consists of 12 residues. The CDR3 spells CASSPQGVEQYF. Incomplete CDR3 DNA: TGTGCCAGCTCACCCCAGGGTGTCGAG.

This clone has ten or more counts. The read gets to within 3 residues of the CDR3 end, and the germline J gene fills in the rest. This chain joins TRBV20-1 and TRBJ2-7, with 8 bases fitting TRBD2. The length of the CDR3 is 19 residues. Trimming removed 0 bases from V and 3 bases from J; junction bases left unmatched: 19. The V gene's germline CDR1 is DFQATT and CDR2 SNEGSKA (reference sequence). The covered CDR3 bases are TGCAGTGCTAGAGATCCCGGTTCGTCCAAGCGGGAGACACGCTACGAG. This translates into CSARDPGSSKRETRYE. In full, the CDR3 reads CSARDPGSSKRETRYEQYF.

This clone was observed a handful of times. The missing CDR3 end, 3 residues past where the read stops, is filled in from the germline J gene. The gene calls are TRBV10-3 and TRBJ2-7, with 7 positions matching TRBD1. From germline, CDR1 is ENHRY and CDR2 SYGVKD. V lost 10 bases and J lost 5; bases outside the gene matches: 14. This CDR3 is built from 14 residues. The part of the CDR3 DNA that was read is TGTGCCACCAGCCCTCGACAGGGTCAAAACGAG. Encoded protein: CATSPRQGQNE. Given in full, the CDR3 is CATSPRQGQNEQYF.

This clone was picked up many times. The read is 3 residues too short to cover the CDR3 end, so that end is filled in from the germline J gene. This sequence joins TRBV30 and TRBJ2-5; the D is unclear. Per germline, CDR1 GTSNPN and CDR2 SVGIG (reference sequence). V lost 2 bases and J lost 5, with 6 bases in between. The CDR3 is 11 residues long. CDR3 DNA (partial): TGTGCCTGGAGTTATCCGGAGACC. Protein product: CAWSYPET. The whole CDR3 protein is CAWSYPETQYF.

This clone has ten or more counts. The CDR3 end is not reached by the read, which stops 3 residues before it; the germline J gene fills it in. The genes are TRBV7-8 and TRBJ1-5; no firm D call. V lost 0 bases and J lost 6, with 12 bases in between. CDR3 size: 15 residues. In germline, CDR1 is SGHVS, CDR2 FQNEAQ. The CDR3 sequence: CASSLAVGVGQPQHF. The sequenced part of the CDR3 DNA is TGTGCCAGCAGCTTAGCAGTGGGCGTTGGTCAGCCC.

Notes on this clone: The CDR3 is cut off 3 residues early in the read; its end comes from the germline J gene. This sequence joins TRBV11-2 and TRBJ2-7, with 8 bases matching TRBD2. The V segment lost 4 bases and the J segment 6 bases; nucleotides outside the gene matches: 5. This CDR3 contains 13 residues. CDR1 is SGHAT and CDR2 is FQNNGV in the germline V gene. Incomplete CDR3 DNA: TGTGCCAGCAGCTCGACTAGCGTTGGCGAG. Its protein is CASSSTSVGE. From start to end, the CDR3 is CASSSTSVGEQYF. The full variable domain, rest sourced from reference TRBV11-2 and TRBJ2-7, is EAGVAQSPRYKIIEKRQSVAFWCNPISGHATLYWYQQILGQGPKLLIQFQNNGVVDDSQLPKDRFSAERLKGVDSTLKIQPAKLEDSAVYLCASSSTSVGEQYFGPGTRLTVT.